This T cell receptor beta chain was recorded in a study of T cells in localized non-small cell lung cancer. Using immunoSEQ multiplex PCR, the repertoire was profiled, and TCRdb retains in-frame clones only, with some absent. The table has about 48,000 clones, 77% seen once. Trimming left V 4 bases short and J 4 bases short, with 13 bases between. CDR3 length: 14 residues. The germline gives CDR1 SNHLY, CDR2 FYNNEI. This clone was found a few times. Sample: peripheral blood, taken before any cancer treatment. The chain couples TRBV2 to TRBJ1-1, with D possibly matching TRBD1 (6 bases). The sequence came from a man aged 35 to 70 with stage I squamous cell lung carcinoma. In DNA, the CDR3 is TGTGCCAGCAGTGCGGGAGGGGGTGGCACTGAAGCTTTCTTT. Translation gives CASSAGGGGTEAFF.